This TCR beta chain derives from a study of identical twins. The germline V and J ends were trimmed by 4 bases and 2 bases, with 10 bases remaining between them. The CDR3 runs to 15 residues. Germline lookup yields CDR1 SGHRS and CDR2 YFSETQ. TCRdb re-analysed the 5' RACE reads in MiXCR, keeping a single row per CDR3 protein. The profile shows 600,000 to 850,000 distinct CDR3 sequences, roughly 18% of them singletons. This same sample was also taken into another study, of T cells expressing NK-cell markers. Per that study: Sequencing of TCR beta repertoires drew on sorted CD3+CD56+NKG2C+, CD3+CD56+NKG2C- and CD3+CD56-NKG2C+ T cells. Serological testing identified seven of the eight sequenced donors as HCMV-seropositive and one as seronegative. About six donors showed dominant NKG2C+ clonotypes comprising roughly 1.0-7.0% of their CD8+ T cells. HCMV specificity of the expanded NKG2C+ T cell clones was not established.

The sample comprised PBMCs. The chain is built from TRBV5-1 and TRBJ2-6; the D is unclear. The TCR originated in a woman aged 18-29 years in good health. CDR3 sequence: CASSVREAGANVLTF. The CDR3 bases are TGCGCCAGCAGCGTTAGGGAAGCTGGGGCCAACGTCCTGACTTTC.